This passage covers 29 T cell receptor beta chains from one sample sequenced in a study of radiation and T cells in renal cell carcinoma. Data came from immunoSEQ multiplex PCR; TCRdb stores just in-frame clones and leaves some out. The sample holds 120,000 or so clones, 88% seen once. The sample's time point: blood 2 weeks post-SBRT. The treatment denotes: 15 Gy SBRT to primary tumor, nephrectomy 4 weeks later. This specimen was blood, taken from a patient whose treatment included radiotherapy and nephrectomy. The receptors were gathered from a woman aged 65 to 85 with renal cell carcinoma.

The gene calls are TRBV5-8 and TRBJ2-7; 7 bases agree with TRBD1. Looked up from germline, CDR1 is SGHTS and CDR2 is YDEGEE. This CDR3 is built from 13 residues. The J segment lost 2 bases and the V segment lost 9 bases, leaving 8 bases of the junction unmatched. The CDR3 nucleotides are TGTGCCACCAAAGACAGGGCGCCCTACGAGCAGTACTTC. This gives the protein CATKDRAPYEQYF. Using reference TRBV5-8 and TRBJ2-7 for the parts outside the CDR3, the full variable domain is EAGVTQSPTHLIKTRGQQATLRCSPISGHTSVYWYQQALGLGLQFLLWYDEGEERNRGNFPPRFSGRQFPNYSSELNVNALELEDSALYLCATKDRAPYEQYFGPGTRLTVT.

The V gene is TRBV7-2, the J gene TRBJ1-6, with 7 bases identical to TRBD1. CDR1 SGHTA and CDR2 FQGNSA come from the germline V gene. This CDR3 has 13 amino acids. V shed 7 bases, J shed 10 bases, and the junction held 7 bases outside the gene matches. The CDR3 is CASTRDRVSPLHF. CDR3 nucleotides: TGTGCCAGCACCCGAGACAGGGTCTCACCCCTCCACTTT.

The chain recombines TRBV7-2 with TRBJ1-1; D unresolved. V was pared by 5 bases and J by 3 bases, with 7 bases between. From germline, CDR1 is SGHTA and CDR2 FQGNSA. This CDR3 comprises 12 residues. CDR3: CASSRRYTEAFF. The CDR3 region has the DNA TGTGCCAGCAGCCGAAGATACACTGAAGCTTTCTTT.

V usage is TRBV4-3 and J usage is TRBJ2-3, with a weak D call TRBD2 (5 bases). V lost 0 bases and J 0 bases, leaving 13 bases between the germline ends. From germline, CDR1 is LGHNA and CDR2 YSLEER. The CDR3 spans 17 residues. The CDR3 is CASSQDLSVSSTDTQYF. The DNA for the CDR3 is TGCGCCAGCAGCCAAGATCTTAGCGTCTCTAGCACAGATACGCAGTATTTT.

This chain links TRBV5-1 with TRBJ2-7; 11 nucleotides match TRBD2. Germline V gene data show CDR1 as SGHRS and CDR2 as YFSETQ. This CDR3 has 18 amino acids. Trimming cost V 0 bases and J 0 bases; bases outside gene matches: 8. CDR3 nucleotides: TGCGCCAGCAGCTTGGGCCTAGCGGGGGGCCACCTCTCCTACGAGCAGTACTTC. Its protein is CASSLGLAGGHLSYEQYF.

The chain combines TRBV15 with TRBJ2-5; no definite D call. The V end lost 1 base, the J end lost 2 bases, and 8 bases lay between the germline ends. CDR3 size: 14 residues. Per germline, CDR1 LNHNV and CDR2 YYDKDF (reference sequence). CDR3 sequence: CATSRGGIQETQYF. The CDR3 nucleotides read TGTGCCACCAGCAGAGGGGGTATTCAAGAGACCCAGTACTTC.

The chain joins TRBV19 to TRBJ2-6; 10 bases are a match to TRBD1. The CDR3 loop spans 18 amino acids. V shed 5 bases, J shed 1 base, and the junction held 8 bases outside the gene matches. Germline CDR1 LNHDA, CDR2 SQIVND (reference sequence). The chain's CDR3 is CASSRDRGTLSGANVLTF. In DNA form, the CDR3 reads TGTGCCAGTAGTCGGGACAGGGGAACCCTATCTGGGGCCAACGTCCTGACTTTC.

The rearrangement joins TRBV7-6 to TRBJ1-3, with D maybe TRBD1 (6 bases). Germline loops: CDR1 SGHVS, CDR2 FNYEAQ. V was cut by 1 base and J by 0 bases, with 16 bases left in between. This CDR3 has 18 residues. The CDR3 loop is CASSLGAGVPSSGNTIYF. DNA of the CDR3: TGTGCCAGCAGCTTAGGGGCAGGGGTTCCCTCCTCTGGAAACACCATATATTTT.

As for this clone: A junction boundary mismatches the germline segment, possibly from a read error. Distinct nucleotide sequences in the sample also encode this CDR3. The V and J genes are TRBV30 and TRBJ1-1, with D possibly being TRBD1 (6 bases). In germline, CDR1 is GTSNPN, CDR2 SVGIG (reference sequence). The CDR3 runs to 14 residues. This CDR3 is CAYGGPAGGTEAFF. Here the CDR3 DNA reads TGTGCCTATGGGGGGCCCGCCGGAGGAACTGAAGCCTTCTTT.

CDR3 residues: CASSYSNLGHQPQHF. The CDR3 nucleotides read TGTGCCAGCAGTTACTCGAACTTGGGGCATCAGCCCCAGCATTTT. The chain joins TRBV6-6 to TRBJ1-5, with a weak D call TRBD1 (5 bases). From germline, CDR1 is MNHNY and CDR2 SVGAGI (reference sequence). Trimming took off 0 bases at V and 5 bases at J, with 11 bases between the two ends. The CDR3 extends over 15 amino acids.

This chain links TRBV7-3 with TRBJ2-3; TRBD2 is a possible D gene (5 bases). Trimming cost V 5 bases and J 7 bases, with 16 bases left between them. Germline CDR1 reads SGHTA; CDR2 reads FQGTGA. The CDR3 is 14 residues long. The CDR3 DNA is TGTGCCAGCAGCCCATCGGAAAGCGGAAATACGCAGTATTTT. It is translated as CASSPSESGNTQYF.

This clone was observed a single time. The chain employs TRBV2 and TRBJ1-3; D unclear. The CDR3 loop spans 17 amino acids. Trimming cost V 5 bases and J 2 bases, with 19 bases left between them. Germline CDR1 is SNHLY and CDR2 is FYNNEI. CDR3 DNA: TGTGCCAGCAGTCTAGAAGGCCTTCAGCGCCCTGGAAACACCATATATTTT. Translating it yields CASSLEGLQRPGNTIYF.

This chain uses TRBV5-1 with TRBJ2-5; D may be TRBD2 (6 bases). Deletions cut 6 bases from V and 5 bases from J, with 14 bases between. CDR1 SGHRS and CDR2 YFSETQ come from the germline V gene. The CDR3 has 13 amino acids. CDR3 amino acids: CASNPAGQETQYF. CDR3 in DNA: TGCGCCAGCAACCCCGCGGGGCAGGAGACCCAGTACTTC. The whole variable domain, filled in from reference TRBV5-1 and TRBJ2-5, reads KAGVTQTPRYLIKTRGQQVTLSCSPISGHRSVSWYQQTPGQGLQFLFEYFSETQRNKGNFPGRFSGRQFSNSRSEMNVSTLELGDSALYLCASNPAGQETQYFGPGTRLLVL.

The rearrangement uses TRBV4-2 and TRBJ2-5, with 10 bases fitting TRBD2. After removal of 1 base from V and 2 bases from J, the junction contained 13 bases not matched to a gene. This CDR3 comprises 19 residues. From germline, CDR1 is LGHNA and CDR2 YNFKEQ. CDR3 DNA sequence: TGTGCCAGCAGCCAAGGGGCGTCTAGCGGGGGTGGGGATCAAGAGACCCAGTACTTC. Its translation: CASSQGASSGGGDQETQYF.

The J gene is TRBJ1-5, the V gene TRBV7-2; D ambiguous. The germline V gene encodes CDR1 SGHTA and CDR2 FQGNSA. The CDR3 is 13 residues long. The ends were cut back, 5 bases at V and 4 bases at J, with 9 bases in the middle. Here the CDR3 reads CASSGETNQPQHF. CDR3 DNA sequence: TGTGCCAGCAGCGGGGAGACAAATCAGCCCCAGCATTTT.

This chain connects TRBV20-1 to TRBJ2-7; possibly TRBD1 for D (5 bases). The CDR3 length is 9 residues. Germline V gives CDR1 DFQATT, CDR2 SNEGSKA (reference sequence). CDR3: CTPGQSEYF. CDR3 sequence (DNA): TGCACCCCTGGACAATCGGAGTACTTC.

The CDR3 region is CAWSDMGLRGNTIYF. In nucleotides, the CDR3 is TGTGCCTGGAGCGATATGGGACTAAGGGGAAACACCATATATTTT. The J gene is TRBJ1-3, the V gene TRBV30; D possibly corresponds to TRBD1 (5 bases). The CDR3 length is 15 residues. Germline V lookup: CDR1 GTSNPN, CDR2 SVGIG (reference sequence). V lost 3 bases, J lost 4 bases, and 16 bases lay in between.

The chain links TRBV6-4 to TRBJ2-7; the D is unclear. CDR1 and CDR2 from the germline V gene are MRHNA and SNTAGT. The CDR3 extends over 15 amino acids. V gave up 4 bases and J gave up 2 bases, with 15 bases separating them. CDR3 sequence: CASSASIGPTYEQYF. Written as DNA, the CDR3 is TGTGCCAGCAGTGCATCTATCGGACCTACCTACGAGCAGTACTTC.

The chain links TRBV30 to TRBJ2-3, with D possibly TRBD2 on 6 matching bases. The CDR3 has 13 residues. Trimming took off 3 bases at V and 1 base at J, with 8 bases between the two ends. The germline V gene encodes CDR1 GTSNPN and CDR2 SVGIG (reference sequence). CDR3 DNA: TGTGCCTGGAGACTAGCCGGCACAGATACGCAGTATTTT. Translating gives CAWRLAGTDTQYF.

CDR3 residues: CASSLDSPYEQYF. The CDR3 DNA reads TGTGCCAGCAGCCTGGACAGTCCCTACGAGCAGTACTTC. The chain links TRBV7-9 to TRBJ2-7, with D maybe TRBD1 (6 bases). The V gene lost 5 bases and the J gene lost 2 bases, with 10 bases spanning the gap. The CDR3 runs to 13 residues. The V gene's germline CDR1 is SEHNR and CDR2 FQNEAQ (reference sequence).

This chain joins TRBV9 and TRBJ2-2; TRBD1 agrees at 7 bases. Germline lookup yields CDR1 SGDLS and CDR2 YYNGEE. J gave up 3 bases and V 5 bases, and 7 bases lay outside the gene matches. CDR3 length: 15 residues. In nucleotides, the CDR3 is TGTGCCAGCAGTTCAACAGGGGCGCACACCGGGGAGCTGTTTTTT. It specifies CASSSTGAHTGELFF.

The chain has TRBV5-4 and TRBJ2-3; 7 nucleotides match TRBD2. CDR1 and CDR2 from the germline V gene are SGHNT and YYREEE (reference sequence). The CDR3 is 16 residues long. V was pared by 1 base and J by 3 bases, with 8 bases of the junction left unmatched. The CDR3 nucleotides read TGTGCCAGCAGCTTGTCGAGCAGGCGGGGGACAGATACGCAGTATTTT. As protein: CASSLSSRRGTDTQYF.

The chain uses TRBV5-1 and TRBJ2-3, with D uncertain. Germline CDR1 and CDR2: SGHRS and YFSETQ. The CDR3 sequence is 12 residues long. Trimming removed 3 bases at V and 1 base at J, with 3 bases between. CDR3 DNA: TGCGCCAGCAGCTCGGGCACAGATACGCAGTATTTT. It encodes CASSSGTDTQYF.

This chain uses TRBV7-9 with TRBJ1-1; possibly TRBD1 for D (6 bases). The V end was cut by 5 bases, the J end by 13 bases, with 17 bases between. CDR1 and CDR2 from the germline V gene are SEHNR and FQNEAQ (reference sequence). The CDR3 has 12 amino acids. The CDR3 region is CASSSTTGFNFF. The CDR3 coding sequence is TGTGCCAGCAGCAGTACCACAGGGTTTAATTTCTTT.

The chain is built from TRBV7-9 and TRBJ1-1; TRBD1 agrees at 9 bases. This CDR3 is 16 amino acids long. CDR1 and CDR2 (germline): SEHNR, FQNEAQ (reference sequence). Germline trimming cut 7 bases from V and 4 bases from J; bases unmatched to any gene: 13. CDR3 sequence (DNA): TGTGCCAGCACCAACACAGGGGGCCCGCTGACCACTGAAGCTTTCTTT. Encoded protein: CASTNTGGPLTTEAFF.

The chain has TRBV5-4 and TRBJ1-2; no definite D call. The V gene's germline CDR1 is SGHNT and CDR2 YYREEE (reference sequence). V was pared by 0 bases and J by 1 base, with 4 bases between. The CDR3 is made up of 13 amino acids. DNA of the CDR3: TGTGCCAGCAGCTTGGAAAGTAACTATGGCTACACCTTC. Translation: CASSLESNYGYTF.

The chain has TRBV9 and TRBJ1-5, with D hard to call. Germline V lookup: CDR1 SGDLS, CDR2 YYNGEE. This CDR3 has 15 residues. V lost 0 bases and J 0 bases, leaving 7 bases between the germline ends. CDR3 protein: CASSVDGTSNQPQHF. The CDR3 DNA reads TGTGCCAGCAGCGTAGACGGTACTAGCAATCAGCCCCAGCATTTT.

This clone was seen once. V and J are TRBV30 and TRBJ2-2; TRBD2 aligns across 8 bases. The CDR3 runs to 15 residues. J was trimmed by 0 bases and V by 2 bases; bases with no gene match: 2. The V gene's germline CDR1 is GTSNPN and CDR2 SVGIG (reference sequence). CDR3 nucleotide sequence: TGTGCCTGGAGTACGGGGGGGACGAACACCGGGGAGCTGTTTTTT. This gives the protein CAWSTGGTNTGELFF.

This sequence joins TRBV2 and TRBJ1-2; D is ambiguous. The germline CDR1 and CDR2 sequences are SNHLY and FYNNEI. V was trimmed by 8 bases and J by 6 bases, leaving 22 bases between them. The CDR3 spans 15 residues. Written as DNA, the CDR3 is TGTGCCAGCGTACGGTCCGGGTGGACGGCTGATGGCTACACCTTC. This sequence encodes CASVRSGWTADGYTF.